This TCR beta chain was observed in a study of Ad26.COV2.S vaccination and SARS-CoV-2 variants. Study-level results: Breadth measured for non-spike TCRs was similar across vaccine and placebo recipients. Individuals receiving vaccine had higher spike-specific TCR breadth than placebo recipients did.

Only in-frame clones appear in the TCRdb table, and some are missing; sequencing was by immunoSEQ multiplex PCR. Of roughly 410,000 clones in the sample, 83% were seen once. This CDR3 comprises 12 residues. The germline gives CDR1 SGDLS, CDR2 YYNGEE. Trimming pared 7 bases from V and 9 bases from J, leaving 14 bases between. The sample's treatment: 15 to 20 received Ad26.COV2.S at low or high dose, single or two shots; 5 received placebo; per-sample allocation not given. The samples date from day 63 after the first vaccine or placebo injection. The sample came from a Boston adult aged 18-55 years. An Ad26 vector was used to express Wuhan-strain SARS-CoV-2 spike as the vaccine. A remark on this clone: Its target is not known.

The origin of this receptor is a person between 18 and 65 years old who received the Ad26.COV2.S COVID-19 vaccine or a placebo. The genes are TRBV9 and TRBJ2-1; maybe TRBD2 (6 bases). Source: peripheral blood, taken in a trial of Ad26.COV2.S vaccine versus placebo. CDR3 sequence (DNA): TGTGCCAGCGGAGGGGCTGGGAGTGAGCAGTTCTTC. Amino acids: CASGGAGSEQFF.